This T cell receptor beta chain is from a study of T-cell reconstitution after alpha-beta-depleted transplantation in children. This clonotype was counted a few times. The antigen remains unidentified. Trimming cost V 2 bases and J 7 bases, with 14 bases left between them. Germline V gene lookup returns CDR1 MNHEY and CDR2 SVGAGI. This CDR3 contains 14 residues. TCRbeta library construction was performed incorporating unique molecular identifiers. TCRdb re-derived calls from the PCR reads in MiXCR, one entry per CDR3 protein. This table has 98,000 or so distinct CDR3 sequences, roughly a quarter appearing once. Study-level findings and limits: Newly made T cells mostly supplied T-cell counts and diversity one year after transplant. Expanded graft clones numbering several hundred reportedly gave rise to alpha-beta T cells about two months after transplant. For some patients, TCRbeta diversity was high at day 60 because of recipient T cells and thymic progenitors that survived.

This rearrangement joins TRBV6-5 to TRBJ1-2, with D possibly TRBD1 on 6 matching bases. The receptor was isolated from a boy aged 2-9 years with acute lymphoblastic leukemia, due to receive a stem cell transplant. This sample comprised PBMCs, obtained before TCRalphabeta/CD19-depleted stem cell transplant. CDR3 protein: CASSYGGAKSGYTF. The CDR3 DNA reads TGTGCCAGCAGTTACGGGGGCGCGAAGTCTGGCTACACCTTC.